This is a list of T cell receptor beta chains from one sample in a study of spatial heterogeneity in lung cancer. TCRdb ran MiXCR on the 5' RACE reads and lists one entry per CDR3 protein. Here the sample spans 10,000 or so distinct CDR3 sequences, 8.5% to 9% being singletons. Sequencing used lung tumor tissue, obtained at surgery. These receptors were obtained from a female donor with early-stage non-small cell lung cancer. CDR3s include the opening cysteine and the closing phenylalanine or tryptophan. Fields, in order: CDR3 length, J gene, clone size, D gene, V gene, CDR3 DNA, CDR3 protein. A D gene is named only where the DNA matches it firmly. Clone size is not always given. Where it is, it says once, few, many or a class for expanded clones.

>16|TRBJ1-1|many|-|TRBV6-2/TRBV6-3
TGTGCCAGCAGTCCCCCGTGGGGAGTAAGAAGAACTGAAGCTTTCTTT
CASSPPWGVRRTEAFF
>14|TRBJ2-1|many|-|TRBV20-1
TGCAGTGCATATGGGGAGTATGGTGAGAATGAGCAGTTCTTC
CSAYGEYGENEQFF
>13|TRBJ1-1|-|-|TRBV2
TGTGCCAGCCGTTCTGGTTGGGGCACTGAAGCTTTCTTT
CASRSGWGTEAFF
>19|TRBJ1-6|-|TRBD1|TRBV6-2/TRBV6-3
TGTGCCAGCAGTCGCCGTTCGGTGGGACAGAATATCTATAATTCACCCCTCCACTTT
CASSRRSVGQNIYNSPLHF
>14|TRBJ1-1|-|-|TRBV29-1
TGCAGCGTCACCCCGATTACTATGAACGCTGAAGCTTTCTTT
CSVTPITMNAEAFF
>13|TRBJ2-5|many|-|TRBV4-3
TGCGCCAGCAGCCAAGACCCCCAAGAGACCCAGTACTTC
CASSQDPQETQYF
>14|TRBJ2-1|few|-|TRBV27
TGTGCCAGCGGGGAGCAGGGGCCCTACAATGAGCAGTTCTTC
CASGEQGPYNEQFF
>14|TRBJ1-2|many|-|TRBV12-3/TRBV12-4
TGTGCCAGCAGCCCGGACACGCTCCCCGATGGCTACACCTTC
CASSPDTLPDGYTF
>14|TRBJ2-1|many|-|TRBV4-2
TGTGCCAGCAGCCAAGCGGGGGCACACAATGAGCAGTTCTTC
CASSQAGAHNEQFF
>13|TRBJ2-3|few|TRBD2|TRBV7-9
TGTGCGAGGAGCGCGGGGGATACAGATACGCAGTATTTT
CARSAGDTDTQYF
>15|TRBJ1-2|many|TRBD1|TRBV15
TGTGCCACCACTCCAAACAGGGGGCTGAACTATGGCTACACCTTC
CATTPNRGLNYGYTF
>12|TRBJ2-7|few|TRBD1|TRBV20-1
TGCAGTGCCGGGACAGGGACCTACGAGCAGTACTTC
CSAGTGTYEQYF
>11|TRBJ2-1|large|-|TRBV11-1
TGTGCCAGCAGGAGGAGCAATGAGCAGTTCTTC
CASRRSNEQFF
>13|TRBJ2-3|many|-|TRBV7-2
TGTGCCAGCAGCTTCGGTCCAGGGGATACGCAGTATTTT
CASSFGPGDTQYF
>12|TRBJ2-1|medium-sized|-|TRBV14
TGTGCCAGCAGCCAAGGTTCGACTAGGAGCTTCTTC
CASSQGSTRSFF
>15|TRBJ2-1|-|-|TRBV7-2
TGTGCCAGCAGCTTTAAGCGGAGCTCCTACAATGAGCAGTTCTTC
CASSFKRSSYNEQFF
>17|TRBJ2-7|many|-|TRBV4-1
TGCGCCAGCAGCCCTAGCATACAGGCCCTAACCTCCTACGAGCAGTACTTC
CASSPSIQALTSYEQYF
>15|TRBJ2-7|few|TRBD1|TRBV11-3
TGTGCCAGCAGCTTAGACGACAGGGGAAGCTACGAGCAGTACTTC
CASSLDDRGSYEQYF
>13|TRBJ1-1|many|TRBD1|TRBV7-9
TGTGCCAGCAGCGTCACAGGGGGGACTGAAGCTTTCTTT
CASSVTGGTEAFF
>13|TRBJ2-5|-|-|TRBV20-1
TGCAGTGCTAGGATGGGGGGTAAAGAGACCCAGTACTTC
CSARMGGKETQYF
>13|TRBJ2-1|-|-|TRBV6-5
TGTGCCAGCAACCGGACCCCAAGGGATGAGCAGTTCTTC
CASNRTPRDEQFF
>10|TRBJ1-2|medium-sized|-|TRBV6-1
TGTGCCAGCAGTGACTATGGCTACACCTTC
CASSDYGYTF
>14|TRBJ1-1|many|TRBD1|TRBV12-3/TRBV12-4
TGTGCCAGCAGTTTGGACAGGGTGAACACTGAAGCTTTCTTT
CASSLDRVNTEAFF
>15|TRBJ2-7|few|TRBD1|TRBV4-3
TGCGCCAGCAGCCAAGCGAGGACAGGGGCGAACGAGCAGTACTTC
CASSQARTGANEQYF
>18|TRBJ2-5|medium-sized|TRBD1|TRBV2
TGTGCCAGCAGTGACCCGGGACAGGGGTACCGTTCCCAAGAGACCCAGTACTTC
CASSDPGQGYRSQETQYF
>15|TRBJ1-5|medium-sized|-|TRBV7-2
TGTGCCAGCAGCTTAGATGGGGGAAGGTCGGAGCCCCAGCATTTT
CASSLDGGRSEPQHF
>13|TRBJ2-7|few|TRBD2|TRBV2
TGTGCCAGCTCTAGCGGGGGGTTCTACGAGCAGTACTTC
CASSSGGFYEQYF
>14|TRBJ1-5|medium-sized|-|TRBV6-2/TRBV6-3
TGTGCCAGCACCCAGACAGTACCAAATCAGCCCCAGCATTTT
CASTQTVPNQPQHF
>14|TRBJ2-3|medium-sized|TRBD2|TRBV2
TGTGCCAGCGGGACTAGCGTACCCACAGATACGCAGTATTTT
CASGTSVPTDTQYF
>14|TRBJ1-6|few|-|TRBV25-1
TGTGCCACCTTAGGGGAAAGCTATAATTCACCCCTCCACTTT
CATLGESYNSPLHF
>15|TRBJ2-5|medium-sized|-|TRBV7-9
TGTGCCAGCAGCATAGGCGCCGCAGGGATGGAGACCCAGTACTTC
CASSIGAAGMETQYF
>15|TRBJ1-3|medium-sized|-|TRBV12-3/TRBV12-4
TGTGCCAGCAGTAGGGACAAAGTCCTTGGAAACACCATATATTTT
CASSRDKVLGNTIYF
>16|TRBJ1-6|medium-sized|TRBD1|TRBV7-9
TGTGCCAGCATCCCACAGGGGGCTGGGTATAATTCACCCCTCCACTTT
CASIPQGAGYNSPLHF
>15|TRBJ2-1|-|-|TRBV10-2
TGCGCCAGCAGGGAGCGTCGCGCGGTCTACAATGAGCAGTTCTTC
CASRERRAVYNEQFF
>13|TRBJ2-7|medium-sized|TRBD1|TRBV10-3
TGTGCCATCAGCCGGACAGGGAGCTACGAGCAGTACTTC
CAISRTGSYEQYF
>16|TRBJ2-4|many|-|TRBV6-5
TGTGCCAGCAGCAAGGACACACTGGGAGCCAAAAACATTCAGTACTTC
CASSKDTLGAKNIQYF
>14|TRBJ1-1|few|TRBD1|TRBV7-9
TGTGCCAGCAGCTTGACAGGGTTGAACACTGAAGCTTTCTTT
CASSLTGLNTEAFF
>18|TRBJ2-6|-|-|TRBV6-2/TRBV6-3
TGTGCCAGCAGTCGGCGGCAGGGGCTAGACTCTGGGGCCAACGTCCTGACTTTC
CASSRRQGLDSGANVLTF
>13|TRBJ2-1|medium-sized|TRBD2|TRBV7-6
TGTGCCAGCAGCTTACAGCGGGGGGGAGAGCAGTTCTTC
CASSLQRGGEQFF
>12|TRBJ2-7|-|-|TRBV29-1
TGCAGCGTTGTACAGGGAGCCTACGAGCAGTACTTC
CSVVQGAYEQYF
>14|TRBJ2-1|medium-sized|-|TRBV5-1
TGCGCCAGCAGCTTGGTGGGGACCTACAATGAGCAGTTCTTC
CASSLVGTYNEQFF
>12|TRBJ2-1|many|-|TRBV28
TGTGCCAGCAGTTTCACAGGGACCCAACAGTTCTTC
CASSFTGTQQFF
>15|TRBJ2-7|few|-|TRBV12-3/TRBV12-4
TGTGCCAGCAGTCCCGAGACGGGACAAGAGCACGAGCAGTACTTC
CASSPETGQEHEQYF
>11|TRBJ1-2|few|TRBD1|TRBV2
TGTGCCAGCGGGGACAGCTATGGCTACACCTTC
CASGDSYGYTF
>14|TRBJ2-7|medium-sized|-|TRBV6-2/TRBV6-3
TGTGCCAGCAGTCACAGGGACATACGGGACGAGCAGTACTTC
CASSHRDIRDEQYF
>13|TRBJ2-7|few|-|TRBV29-1
TGCAGCGTTGTGGCCTGGAGCTCCTACGAGCAGTACTTC
CSVVAWSSYEQYF
>14|TRBJ2-7|-|TRBD1|TRBV2
TGTGCCAGCAGTGTGCGCAGGGGGCAGAGCGAGCAGTACTTC
CASSVRRGQSEQYF
>15|TRBJ2-5|few|TRBD1|TRBV11-3
TGTGCCAGCAGCACTCGGACAGGGGAGAGAGAGACCCAGTACTTC
CASSTRTGERETQYF
>13|TRBJ2-7|many|-|TRBV2
TGTGCCAGCGTCGGGGACCGAGCCTACGAGCAGTACTTC
CASVGDRAYEQYF
>15|TRBJ1-4|many|-|TRBV30
TGTGCCTGGAGTGGGAAGGGGACGGTTAATGAAAAACTGTTTTTT
CAWSGKGTVNEKLFF